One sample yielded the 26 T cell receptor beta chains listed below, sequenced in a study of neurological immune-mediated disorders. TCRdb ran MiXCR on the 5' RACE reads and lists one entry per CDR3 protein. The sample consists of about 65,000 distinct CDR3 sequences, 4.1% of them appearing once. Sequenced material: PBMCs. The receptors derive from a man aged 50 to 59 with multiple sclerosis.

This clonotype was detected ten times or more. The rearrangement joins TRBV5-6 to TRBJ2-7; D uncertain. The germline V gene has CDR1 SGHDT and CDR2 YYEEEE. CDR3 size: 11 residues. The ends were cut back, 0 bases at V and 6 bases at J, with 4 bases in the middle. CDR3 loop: CASSLGFEQYF. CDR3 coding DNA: TGTGCCAGCAGCTTGGGTTTCGAGCAGTACTTC. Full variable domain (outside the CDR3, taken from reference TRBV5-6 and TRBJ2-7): DAGVTQSPTHLIKTRGQQVTLRCSPKSGHDTVSWYQQALGQGPQFIFQYYEEEERQRGNFPDRFSGHQFPNYSSELNVNALLLGDSALYLCASSLGFEQYFGPGTRLTVT.

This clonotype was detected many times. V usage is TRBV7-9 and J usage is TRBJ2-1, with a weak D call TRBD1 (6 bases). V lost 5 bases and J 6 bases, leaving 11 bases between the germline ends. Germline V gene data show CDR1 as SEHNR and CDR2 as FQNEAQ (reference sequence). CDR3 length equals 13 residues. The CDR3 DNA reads TGTGCCAGCAGCATGCGCAGGGGCAATGAGCAGTTCTTC. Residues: CASSMRRGNEQFF.

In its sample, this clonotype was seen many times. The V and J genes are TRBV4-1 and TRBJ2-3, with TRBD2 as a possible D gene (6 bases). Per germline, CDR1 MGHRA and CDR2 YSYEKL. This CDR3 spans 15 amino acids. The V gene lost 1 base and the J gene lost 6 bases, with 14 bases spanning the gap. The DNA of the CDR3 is TGCGCCAGCAGCCAAGTACGGACTAACCAGGATACGCAGTATTTT. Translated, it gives CASSQVRTNQDTQYF.

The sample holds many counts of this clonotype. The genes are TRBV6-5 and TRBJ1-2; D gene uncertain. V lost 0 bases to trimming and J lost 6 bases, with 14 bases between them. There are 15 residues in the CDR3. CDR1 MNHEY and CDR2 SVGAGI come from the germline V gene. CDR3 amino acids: CASSYSEFGEDGYTF. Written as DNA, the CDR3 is TGTGCCAGCAGTTACTCGGAATTTGGGGAGGATGGCTACACCTTC.

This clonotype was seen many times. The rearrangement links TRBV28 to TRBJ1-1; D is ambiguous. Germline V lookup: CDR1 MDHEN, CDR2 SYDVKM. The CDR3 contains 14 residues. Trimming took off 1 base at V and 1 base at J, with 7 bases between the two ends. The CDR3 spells CASSLFAGNTEAFF. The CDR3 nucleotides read TGTGCCAGCAGTTTATTTGCAGGGAACACTGAAGCTTTCTTT.

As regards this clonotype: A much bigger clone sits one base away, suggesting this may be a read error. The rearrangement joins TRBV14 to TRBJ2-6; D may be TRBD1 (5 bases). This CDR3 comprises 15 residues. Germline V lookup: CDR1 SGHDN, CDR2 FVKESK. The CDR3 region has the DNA TGTGCCAGCAGCCAAGGGGATTCTGGGGCCAAAGTCCTGACTTTC. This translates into CASSQGDSGAKVLTF.

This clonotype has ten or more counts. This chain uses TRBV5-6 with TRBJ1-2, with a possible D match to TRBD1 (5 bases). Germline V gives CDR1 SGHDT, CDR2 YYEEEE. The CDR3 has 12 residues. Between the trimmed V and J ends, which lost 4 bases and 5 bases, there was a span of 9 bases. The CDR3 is CASSTDSYGYTF. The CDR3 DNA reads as TGTGCCAGCAGCACCGACAGTTATGGCTACACCTTC.

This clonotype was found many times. Here the CDR3 reads CSAPRGPNQPQHF. The CDR3, as DNA: TGCAGTGCCCCCCGGGGTCCGAATCAGCCCCAGCATTTT. The chain has TRBV20-1 and TRBJ1-5, with D hard to call. Trimming stripped 6 bases from V and 4 bases from J, with 13 bases between. The CDR3 runs 13 residues. Germline values: CDR1 DFQATT, CDR2 SNEGSKA (reference sequence).

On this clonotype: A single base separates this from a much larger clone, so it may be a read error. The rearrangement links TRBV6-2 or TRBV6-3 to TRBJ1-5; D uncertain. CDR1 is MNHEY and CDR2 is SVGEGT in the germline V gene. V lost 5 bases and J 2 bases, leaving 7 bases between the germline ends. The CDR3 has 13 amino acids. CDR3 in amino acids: CASSRLGNQPQHF. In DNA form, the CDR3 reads TGTGCCAGCAGTCGGTTGGGCAATCAGCCCCAGCATTTT.

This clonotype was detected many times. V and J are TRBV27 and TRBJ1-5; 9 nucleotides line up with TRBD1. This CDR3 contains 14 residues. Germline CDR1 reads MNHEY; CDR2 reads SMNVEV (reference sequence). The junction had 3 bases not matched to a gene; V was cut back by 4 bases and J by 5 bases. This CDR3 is CASSYRGHDQPQHF. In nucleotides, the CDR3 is TGTGCCAGCAGTTACAGGGGGCACGATCAGCCCCAGCATTTT.

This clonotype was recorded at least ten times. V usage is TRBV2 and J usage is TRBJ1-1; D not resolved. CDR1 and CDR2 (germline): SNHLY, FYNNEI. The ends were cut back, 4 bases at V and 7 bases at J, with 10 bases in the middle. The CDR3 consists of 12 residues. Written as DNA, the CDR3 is TGTGCCAGCAGTGTTTTTAATATTGAAGCTTTCTTT. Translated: CASSVFNIEAFF.

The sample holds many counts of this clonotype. The CDR3 DNA reads as TGCGCCAGCAGCTTGGTTCAGGCGAGCACCGGGGAGCTGTTTTTT. Protein sequence: CASSLVQASTGELFF. The V and J genes are TRBV5-1 and TRBJ2-2; D remains ambiguous. Germline V lookup: CDR1 SGHRS, CDR2 YFSETQ. There are 15 residues in the CDR3. V dropped 0 bases and J dropped 4 bases, with 10 bases sitting between them. Complete variable domain (other parts from reference TRBV5-1 and TRBJ2-2): KAGVTQTPRYLIKTRGQQVTLSCSPISGHRSVSWYQQTPGQGLQFLFEYFSETQRNKGNFPGRFSGRQFSNSRSEMNVSTLELGDSALYLCASSLVQASTGELFFGEGSRLTVL.

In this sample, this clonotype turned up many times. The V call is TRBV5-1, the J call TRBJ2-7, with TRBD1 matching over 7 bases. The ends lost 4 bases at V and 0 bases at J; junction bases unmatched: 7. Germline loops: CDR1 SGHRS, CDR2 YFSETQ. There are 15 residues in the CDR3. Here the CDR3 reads CASSQRGTASYEQYF. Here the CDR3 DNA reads TGCGCCAGCAGCCAACGAGGGACAGCCTCCTACGAGCAGTACTTC.

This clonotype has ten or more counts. In DNA, the CDR3 is TGTGCCAGCAGCCAGCACCCACCTAGCACCACAGATACGCAGTATTTT. It yields the protein CASSQHPPSTTDTQYF. This sequence joins TRBV7-3 and TRBJ2-3, with D possibly TRBD2 on 5 matching bases. In germline, CDR1 is SGHTA, CDR2 FQGTGA. This CDR3 has 16 amino acids. V was pared by 5 bases and J by 2 bases, with 17 bases between.

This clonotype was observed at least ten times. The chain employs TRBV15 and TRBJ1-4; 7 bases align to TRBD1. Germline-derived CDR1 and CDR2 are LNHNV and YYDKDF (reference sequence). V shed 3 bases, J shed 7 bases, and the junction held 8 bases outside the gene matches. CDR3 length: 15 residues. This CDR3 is CATSSDRVPREKLFF. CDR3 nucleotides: TGTGCCACCAGCAGTGACAGGGTCCCTCGTGAAAAACTGTTTTTT.

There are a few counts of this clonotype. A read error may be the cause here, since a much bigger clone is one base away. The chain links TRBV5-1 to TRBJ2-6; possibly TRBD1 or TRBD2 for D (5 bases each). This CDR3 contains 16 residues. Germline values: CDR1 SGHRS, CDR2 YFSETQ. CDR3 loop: CASSLSGEPGAKVLTF. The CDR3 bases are TGCGCCAGCAGCTTGTCCGGGGAACCTGGGGCCAAAGTCCTGACTTTC. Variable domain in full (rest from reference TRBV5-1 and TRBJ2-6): KAGVTQTPRYLIKTRGQQVTLSCSPISGHRSVSWYQQTPGQGLQFLFEYFSETQRNKGNFPGRFSGRQFSNSRSEMNVSTLELGDSALYLCASSLSGEPGAKVLTFGAGSRLTVL.

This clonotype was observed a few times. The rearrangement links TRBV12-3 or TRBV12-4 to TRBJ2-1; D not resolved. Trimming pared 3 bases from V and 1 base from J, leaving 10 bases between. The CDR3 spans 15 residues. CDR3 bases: TGTGCCAGCAGTTTCCAGCCTAGATCCTACAATGAGCAGTTCTTC. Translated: CASSFQPRSYNEQFF.

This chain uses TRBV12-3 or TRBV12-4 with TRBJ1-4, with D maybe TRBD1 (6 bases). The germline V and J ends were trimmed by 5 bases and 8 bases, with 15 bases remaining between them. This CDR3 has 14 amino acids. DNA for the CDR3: TGTGCCAGCAGTCCCTACAGGGCCGAGGAAAAACTGTTTTTT. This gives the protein CASSPYRAEEKLFF.

CDR3: CASSSGYDQPQHF. DNA of the CDR3: TGTGCCAGCAGTTCAGGCTACGATCAGCCCCAGCATTTT. This rearrangement joins TRBV5-8 to TRBJ1-5; D is undetermined. This CDR3 has 13 amino acids. The germline V gene encodes CDR1 SGHTS and CDR2 YDEGEE. Trimming shortened V by 5 bases and J by 5 bases, and 11 bases separated the two germline ends.

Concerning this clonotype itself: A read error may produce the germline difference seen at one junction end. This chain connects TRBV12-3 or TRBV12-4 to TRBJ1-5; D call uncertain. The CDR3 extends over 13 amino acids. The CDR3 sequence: CASSWNRNQPQNF. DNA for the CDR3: TGTGCCAGCAGTTGGAACAGAAATCAGCCCCAGAATTTT.

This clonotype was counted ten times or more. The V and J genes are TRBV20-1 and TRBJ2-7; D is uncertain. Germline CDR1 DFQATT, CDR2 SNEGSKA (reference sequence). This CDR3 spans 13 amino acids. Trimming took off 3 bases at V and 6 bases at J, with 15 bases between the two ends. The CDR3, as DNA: TGCAGTGCTAGGGCTACATTACGAAGCGAGCAGTACGTC. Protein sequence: CSARATLRSEQYV.

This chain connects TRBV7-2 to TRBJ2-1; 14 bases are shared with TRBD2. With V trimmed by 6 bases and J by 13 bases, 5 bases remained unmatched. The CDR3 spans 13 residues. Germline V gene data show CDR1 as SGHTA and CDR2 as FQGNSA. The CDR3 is CASSGGLAGVQFF. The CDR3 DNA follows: TGTGCCAGCAGTGGGGGACTAGCGGGGGTCCAGTTCTTC.

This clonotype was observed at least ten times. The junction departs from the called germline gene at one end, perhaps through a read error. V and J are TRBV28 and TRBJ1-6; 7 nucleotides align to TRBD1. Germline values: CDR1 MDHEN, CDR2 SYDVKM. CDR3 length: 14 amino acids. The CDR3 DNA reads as TGTGCCAGCAGTTTTGACAGGGTAAATTCACCCCTCAACTTT. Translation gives CASSFDRVNSPLNF. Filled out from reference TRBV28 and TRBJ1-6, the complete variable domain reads DVKVTQSSRYLVKRTGEKVFLECVQDMDHENMFWYRQDPGLGLRLIYFSYDVKMKEKGDIPEGYSVSREKKERFSLILESASTNQTSMYLCASSFDRVNSPLNFGNGTRLTVT.

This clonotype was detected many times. Here the CDR3 reads CASSPGGGRGEYGTQYF. The CDR3 coding sequence is TGCGCCAGCAGCCCCGGTGGGGGCAGGGGGGAATACGGGACCCAGTACTTC. This chain uses TRBV4-1 with TRBJ2-5; D possibly corresponds to TRBD1 (7 bases). The CDR3 spans 17 residues. With 4 bases removed from V and 7 bases from J, the gap between germline ends came to 25 bases. CDR1 and CDR2 from the germline V gene are MGHRA and YSYEKL.

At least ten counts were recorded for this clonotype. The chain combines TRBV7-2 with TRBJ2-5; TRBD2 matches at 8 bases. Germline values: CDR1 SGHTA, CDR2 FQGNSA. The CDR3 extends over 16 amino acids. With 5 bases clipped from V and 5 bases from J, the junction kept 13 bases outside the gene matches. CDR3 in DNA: TGTGCCAGCAGCCCGCTGCCCCAGCGGGGGTACGAGACCCAGTACTTC. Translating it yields CASSPLPQRGYETQYF.

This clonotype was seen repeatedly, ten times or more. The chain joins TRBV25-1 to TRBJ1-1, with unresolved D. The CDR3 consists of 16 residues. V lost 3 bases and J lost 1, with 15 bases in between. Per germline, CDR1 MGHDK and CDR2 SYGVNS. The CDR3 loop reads CASSDLGRRGNTEAFF. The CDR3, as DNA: TGTGCCAGCAGTGATCTCGGTAGGCGGGGGAACACTGAAGCTTTCTTT.